The T cell receptor beta chain under discussion was sequenced for a study of blood T cell repertoires in COVID-19. This CDR3 contains 13 residues. V lost 6 bases, J lost 10 bases, and 13 bases lay in between. Germline lookup yields CDR1 MDHEN and CDR2 SYDVKM. TCRdb's copy holds only in-frame clones and misses some; the assay was immunoSEQ multiplex PCR. The sample lists 55,000 to 95,000 clones; about 82% were seen once. J is TRBJ1-6 and V is TRBV28; TRBD1 might be the D (5 bases). The sequence was obtained from a woman aged 55-70 years with acute or convalescent COVID-19. The sample taken for sequencing was peripheral blood. Here the CDR3 DNA reads TGTGCCAGCAGCTCAAGGGGCCGCTCACCCCTCCACTTT. Its protein is CASSSRGRSPLHF.